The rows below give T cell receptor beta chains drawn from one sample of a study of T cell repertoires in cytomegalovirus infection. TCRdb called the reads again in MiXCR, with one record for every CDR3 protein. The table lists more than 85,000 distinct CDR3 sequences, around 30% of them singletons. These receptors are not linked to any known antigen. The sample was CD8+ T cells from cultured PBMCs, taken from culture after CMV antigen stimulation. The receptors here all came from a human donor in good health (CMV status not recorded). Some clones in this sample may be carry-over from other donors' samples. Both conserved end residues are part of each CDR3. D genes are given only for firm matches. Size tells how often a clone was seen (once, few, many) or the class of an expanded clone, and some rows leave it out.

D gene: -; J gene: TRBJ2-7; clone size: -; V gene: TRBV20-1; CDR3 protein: CSARWAGAEQYF; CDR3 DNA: TGCAGTGCTAGATGGGCAGGGGCCGAGCAGTACTTC
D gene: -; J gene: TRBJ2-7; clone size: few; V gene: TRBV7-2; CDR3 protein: CASSLGQAFEQYF; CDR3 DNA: TGTGCCAGCAGCTTAGGGCAGGCGTTCGAGCAGTACTTC
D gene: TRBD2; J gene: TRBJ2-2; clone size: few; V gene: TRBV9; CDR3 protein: CASSPSGGPPGELFF; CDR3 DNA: TGTGCCAGCAGCCCTAGCGGGGGGCCCCCCGGGGAGCTGTTTTTT
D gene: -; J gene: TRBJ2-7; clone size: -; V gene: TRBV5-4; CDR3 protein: CASTVGSEQYF; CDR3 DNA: TGTGCCAGCACGGTGGGGTCCGAGCAGTACTTC
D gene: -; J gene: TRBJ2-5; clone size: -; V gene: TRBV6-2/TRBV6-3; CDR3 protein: CASSFSLKEQETQYF; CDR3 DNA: TGTGCCAGCAGTTTCTCCCTAAAGGAACAAGAGACCCAGTACTTC
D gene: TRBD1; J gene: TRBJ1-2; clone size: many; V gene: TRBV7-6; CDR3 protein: CASSPGGLLYGYTF; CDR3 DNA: TGTGCCAGCAGCCCAGGGGGCCTTTTGTATGGCTACACCTTC
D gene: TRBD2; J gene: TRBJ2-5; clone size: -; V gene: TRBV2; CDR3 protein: CASKLAGEETQYF; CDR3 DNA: TGTGCCAGCAAACTAGCGGGGGAAGAGACCCAGTACTTC
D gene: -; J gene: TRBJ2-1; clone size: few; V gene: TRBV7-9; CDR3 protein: CASSFNYNEQFF; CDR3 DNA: TGTGCCAGCAGCTTCAACTACAATGAGCAGTTCTTC
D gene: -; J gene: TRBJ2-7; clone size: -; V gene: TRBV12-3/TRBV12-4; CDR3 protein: CASSFGRGLSYEQYF; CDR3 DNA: TGTGCCAGCAGTTTTGGGCGGGGGCTGTCCTACGAGCAGTACTTC
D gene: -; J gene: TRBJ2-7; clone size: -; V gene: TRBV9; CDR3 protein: CASSELDSSYEQYF; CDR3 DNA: TGTGCCAGCAGCGAACTGGACAGCTCCTACGAGCAGTACTTC
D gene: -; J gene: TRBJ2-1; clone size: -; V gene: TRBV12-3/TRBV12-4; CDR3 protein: CASTGLSSYNEQFF; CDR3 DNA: TGTGCCAGCACCGGACTGAGCTCCTACAATGAGCAGTTCTTC
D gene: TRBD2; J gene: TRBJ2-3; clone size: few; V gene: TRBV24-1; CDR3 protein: CATSDFPKRGAEDTQYF; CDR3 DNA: TGTGCCACCAGTGATTTTCCGAAGCGGGGGGCCGAAGATACGCAGTATTTT
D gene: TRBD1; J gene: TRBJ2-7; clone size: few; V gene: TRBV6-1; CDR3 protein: CAGGQGSEQYF; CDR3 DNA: TGTGCCGGGGGACAGGGGAGCGAGCAGTACTTC
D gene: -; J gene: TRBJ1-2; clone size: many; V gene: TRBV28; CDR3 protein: CASSFRNYGYTF; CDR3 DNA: TGTGCCAGCAGTTTCCGGAACTATGGCTACACCTTC
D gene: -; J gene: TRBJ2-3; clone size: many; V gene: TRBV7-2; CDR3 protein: CASSLDGRGLTDTQYF; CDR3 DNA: TGTGCCAGCAGCTTAGATGGGCGGGGCCTAACAGATACGCAGTATTTT